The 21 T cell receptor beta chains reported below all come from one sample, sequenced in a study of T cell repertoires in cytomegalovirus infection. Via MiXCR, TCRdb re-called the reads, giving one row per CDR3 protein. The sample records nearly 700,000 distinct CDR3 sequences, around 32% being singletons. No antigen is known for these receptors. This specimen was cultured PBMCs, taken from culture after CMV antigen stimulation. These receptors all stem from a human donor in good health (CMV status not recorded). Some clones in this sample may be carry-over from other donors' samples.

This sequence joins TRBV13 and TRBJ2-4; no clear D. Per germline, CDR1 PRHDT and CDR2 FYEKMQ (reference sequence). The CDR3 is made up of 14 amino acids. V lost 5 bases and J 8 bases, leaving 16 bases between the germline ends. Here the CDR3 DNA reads TGTGCCAGCAGCCCAAGCGCAGGCGAGGACATTCAGTACTTC. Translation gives CASSPSAGEDIQYF.

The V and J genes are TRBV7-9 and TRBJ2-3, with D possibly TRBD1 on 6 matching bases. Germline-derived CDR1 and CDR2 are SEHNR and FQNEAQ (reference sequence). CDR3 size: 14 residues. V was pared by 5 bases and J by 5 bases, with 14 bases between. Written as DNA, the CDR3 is TGTGCCAGCAGCCGCCTCCAGGGGTTAGATACGCAGTATTTT. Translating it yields CASSRLQGLDTQYF.

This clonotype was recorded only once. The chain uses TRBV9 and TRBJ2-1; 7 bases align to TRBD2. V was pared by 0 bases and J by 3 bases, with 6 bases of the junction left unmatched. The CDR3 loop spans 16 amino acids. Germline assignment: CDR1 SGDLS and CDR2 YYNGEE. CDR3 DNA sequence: TGTGCCAGCAGCGTAGGGGCGGGAGAAGGCTACAATGAGCAGTTCTTC. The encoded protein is CASSVGAGEGYNEQFF.

The CDR3 reads CASSLFSSNEQFF. As DNA, the CDR3 is TGTGCCAGCAGCTTATTTAGCTCCAATGAGCAGTTCTTC. The chain couples TRBV7-6 to TRBJ2-1; D gene unclear. This CDR3 comprises 13 residues. Trimming removed 2 bases from V and 6 bases from J, with 8 bases in between. Germline V gene data show CDR1 as SGHVS and CDR2 as FNYEAQ.

The CDR3 nucleotides are TGTGCCAGTAGCCGGGACCCAGGCACCTACGAGCAGTACTTC. This encodes CASSRDPGTYEQYF. The V call is TRBV19, the J call TRBJ2-7; D is possibly TRBD1 or TRBD2 (5 bases each). Trimming took off 6 bases at V and 2 bases at J, with 14 bases between the two ends. The CDR3 runs 14 residues. CDR1 LNHDA and CDR2 SQIVND come from the germline V gene (reference sequence).

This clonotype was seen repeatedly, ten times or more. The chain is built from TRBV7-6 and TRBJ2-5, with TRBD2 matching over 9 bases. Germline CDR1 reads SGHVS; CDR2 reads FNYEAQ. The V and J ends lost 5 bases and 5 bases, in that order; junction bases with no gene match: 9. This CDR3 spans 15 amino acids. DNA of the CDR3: TGTGCCAGCAGCGAGGCGGGGGGGGTCGCGGAGACCCAGTACTTC. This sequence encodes CASSEAGGVAETQYF.

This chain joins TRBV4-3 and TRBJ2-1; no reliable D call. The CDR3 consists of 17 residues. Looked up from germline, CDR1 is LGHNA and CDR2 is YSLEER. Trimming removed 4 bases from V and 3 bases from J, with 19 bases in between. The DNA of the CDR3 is TGCGCCAGCAGCCCTACAACATGGCGGCGGAACTACAATGAGCAGTTCTTC. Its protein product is CASSPTTWRRNYNEQFF.

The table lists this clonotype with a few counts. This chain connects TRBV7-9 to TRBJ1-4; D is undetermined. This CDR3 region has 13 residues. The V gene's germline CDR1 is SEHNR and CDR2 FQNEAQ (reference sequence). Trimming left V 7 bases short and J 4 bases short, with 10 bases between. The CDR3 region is CASTWKNNEKLFF. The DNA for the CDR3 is TGTGCCAGCACCTGGAAAAATAATGAAAAACTGTTTTTT.

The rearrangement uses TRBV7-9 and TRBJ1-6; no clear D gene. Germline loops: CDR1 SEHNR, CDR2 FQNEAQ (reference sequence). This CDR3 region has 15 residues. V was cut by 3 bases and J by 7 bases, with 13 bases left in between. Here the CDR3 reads CASSLRPGENSPLHF. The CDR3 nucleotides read TGTGCCAGCAGCTTGAGGCCCGGTGAAAATTCACCCCTCCACTTT.

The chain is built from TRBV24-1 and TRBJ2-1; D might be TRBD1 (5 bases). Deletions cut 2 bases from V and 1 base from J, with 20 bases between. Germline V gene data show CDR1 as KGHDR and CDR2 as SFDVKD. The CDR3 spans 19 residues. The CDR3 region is CATSDSLSPPTDSYNEQFF. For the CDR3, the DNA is TGTGCCACCAGTGATTCCTTATCCCCTCCGACAGATTCCTACAATGAGCAGTTCTTC.

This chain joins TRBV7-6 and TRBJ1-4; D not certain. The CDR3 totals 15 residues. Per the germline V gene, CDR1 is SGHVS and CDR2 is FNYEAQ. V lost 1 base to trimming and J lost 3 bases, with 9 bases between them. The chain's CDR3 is CASSLGSRPNEKLFF. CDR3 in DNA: TGTGCCAGCAGCTTAGGTTCCAGGCCTAATGAAAAACTGTTTTTT.

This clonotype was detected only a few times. This chain's CDR3 is CASRWTVNTEAFF. Here the CDR3 DNA reads TGTGCCAGCAGGTGGACGGTGAACACTGAAGCTTTCTTT. The chain combines TRBV6-5 with TRBJ1-1; no reliable D call. The germline V gene has CDR1 MNHEY and CDR2 SVGAGI. The CDR3 runs to 13 residues. Trimming removed 6 bases at V and 0 bases at J, with 8 bases between.

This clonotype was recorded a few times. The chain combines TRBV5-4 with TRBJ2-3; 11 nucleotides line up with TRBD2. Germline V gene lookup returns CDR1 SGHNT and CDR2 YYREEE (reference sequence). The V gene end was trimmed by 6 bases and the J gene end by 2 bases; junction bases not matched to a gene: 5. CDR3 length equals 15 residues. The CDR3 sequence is CASTSGRHLTDTQYF. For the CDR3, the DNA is TGTGCCAGCACTAGCGGGAGGCATCTCACAGATACGCAGTATTTT.

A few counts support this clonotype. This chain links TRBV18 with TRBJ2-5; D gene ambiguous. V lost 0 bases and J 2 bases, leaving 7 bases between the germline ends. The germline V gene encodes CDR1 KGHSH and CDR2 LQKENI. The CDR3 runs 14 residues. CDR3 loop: CASSPPTQQETQYF. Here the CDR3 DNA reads TGTGCCAGCTCACCACCGACCCAGCAAGAGACCCAGTACTTC.

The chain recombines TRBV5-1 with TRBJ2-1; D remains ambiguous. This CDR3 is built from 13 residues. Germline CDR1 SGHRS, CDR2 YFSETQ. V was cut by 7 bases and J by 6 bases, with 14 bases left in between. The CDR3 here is CASHSSPGNEQFF. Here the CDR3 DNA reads TGCGCCAGCCACTCGTCGCCGGGCAATGAGCAGTTCTTC.

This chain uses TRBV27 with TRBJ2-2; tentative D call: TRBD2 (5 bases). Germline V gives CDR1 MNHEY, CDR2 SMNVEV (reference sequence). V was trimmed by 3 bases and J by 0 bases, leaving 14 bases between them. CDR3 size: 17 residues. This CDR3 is CASSFRSGLTNTGELFF. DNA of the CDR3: TGTGCCAGCAGTTTCCGTTCGGGATTAACGAACACCGGGGAGCTGTTTTTT.

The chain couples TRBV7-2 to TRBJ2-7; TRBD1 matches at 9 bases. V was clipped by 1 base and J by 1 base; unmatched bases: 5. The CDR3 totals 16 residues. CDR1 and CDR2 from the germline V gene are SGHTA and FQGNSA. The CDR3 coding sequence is TGTGCCAGCAGCTTAGACTCCGGGACAGGGTCCTACGAGCAGTACTTC. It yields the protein CASSLDSGTGSYEQYF.

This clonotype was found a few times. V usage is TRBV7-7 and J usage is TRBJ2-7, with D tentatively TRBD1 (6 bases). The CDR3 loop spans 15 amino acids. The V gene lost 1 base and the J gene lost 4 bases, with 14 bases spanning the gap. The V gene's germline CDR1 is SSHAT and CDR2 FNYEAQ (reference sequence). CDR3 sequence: CASSLGGRGEYEQYF. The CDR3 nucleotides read TGTGCCAGCAGCTTAGGAGGCAGGGGAGAATACGAGCAGTACTTC.

CDR3 bases: TGCAGCGTTCTGAGGGGCGAAGGGACAGGGGGCGCGTGGTGGCTGCAGTTCTTC. Translated, it gives CSVLRGEGTGGAWWLQFF. The V call is TRBV29-1, the J call TRBJ2-1; 12 bases map to TRBD1. CDR1 is SQVTM, CDR2 ANQGSEA, per germline. Germline trimming cut 5 bases from V and 12 bases from J; bases unmatched to any gene: 23. This CDR3 contains 18 residues.

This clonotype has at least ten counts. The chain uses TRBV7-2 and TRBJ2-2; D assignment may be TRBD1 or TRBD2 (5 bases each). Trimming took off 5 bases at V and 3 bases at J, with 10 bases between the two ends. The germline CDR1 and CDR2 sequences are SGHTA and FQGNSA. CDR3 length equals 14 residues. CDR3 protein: CASSPGPYTGELFF. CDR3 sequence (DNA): TGTGCCAGCAGCCCGGGACCCTACACCGGGGAGCTGTTTTTT.

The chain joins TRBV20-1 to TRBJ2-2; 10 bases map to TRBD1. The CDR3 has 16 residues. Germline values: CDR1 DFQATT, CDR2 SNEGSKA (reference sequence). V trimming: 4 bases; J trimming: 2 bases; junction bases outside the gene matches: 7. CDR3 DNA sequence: TGCAGTGCTACGACCGGACAGGGGGTTAACACCGGGGAGCTGTTTTTT. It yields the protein CSATTGQGVNTGELFF.